This entry lists 9 T cell receptor beta chains sequenced from one sample in a study of blood T cell repertoires in COVID-19. Clones were read by immunoSEQ multiplex PCR, and TCRdb kept only the in-frame ones, dropping some. The sample gives about 280,000 clones, 85% of which show up once; about 2.5% is in the top ten. Sequenced: PBMCs or T cells enriched from blood (not recorded which). These receptors all come from a woman between 45 and 60 years old who had recovered from COVID-19.

The chain uses TRBV6-5 and TRBJ2-4, with a possible D match to TRBD2 (6 bases). This CDR3 is built from 14 residues. Germline CDR1 reads MNHEY; CDR2 reads SVGAGI. The V end was cut by 8 bases, the J end by 2 bases, with 13 bases between. This CDR3 reads CASCRGASKNIQYF. CDR3 DNA sequence: TGTGCCAGCTGCCGCGGGGCATCCAAAAACATTCAGTACTTC.

The chain has TRBV11-3 and TRBJ2-1, with D possibly matching TRBD2 (5 bases). Germline CDR1 is SGHNT and CDR2 is YENEEA. Trimming left V 0 bases short and J 7 bases short, with 7 bases between. There are 13 residues in the CDR3. CDR3 amino acids: CASSLELDNEQFF. In DNA, the CDR3 is TGTGCCAGCAGCTTAGAACTAGATAATGAGCAGTTCTTC.

This clone was seen a handful of times. The V gene is TRBV3-1 (or the pseudogene TRBV3-2), the J gene TRBJ2-2, with TRBD1 identical over 7 bases. Germline lookup yields CDR1 LGHDT and CDR2 YNNKEL (reference sequence). The CDR3 loop spans 15 amino acids. V lost 4 bases and J lost 1; bases outside the gene matches: 3. The CDR3 DNA follows: TGTGCCAGCAGCCCGACAGGGTTGAACACCGGGGAGCTGTTTTTT. Amino acids: CASSPTGLNTGELFF.

This chain links TRBV30 with TRBJ1-4, with 7 bases lining up with TRBD1. The CDR3 loop spans 13 amino acids. Germline trimming cut 2 bases from V and 7 bases from J; bases unmatched to any gene: 4. Per germline, CDR1 GTSNPN and CDR2 SVGIG (reference sequence). CDR3 loop: CAWSTGDSEKLFF. CDR3 nucleotide sequence: TGTGCCTGGAGTACAGGGGATAGTGAAAAACTGTTTTTT.

CDR3 DNA sequence: TGTGCCAGCAGCTTACAAGAGGGCGGGAATGAAAAACTGTTTTTT. The encoded protein is CASSLQEGGNEKLFF. The chain uses TRBV7-8 and TRBJ1-4; D unclear. This CDR3 is 15 amino acids long. V was cut by 2 bases and J by 5 bases, with 12 bases left in between. Germline CDR1 and CDR2: SGHVS and FQNEAQ.

The chain joins TRBV4-1 to TRBJ2-7; D may be TRBD2 (5 bases). V was clipped by 4 bases and J by 0 bases, with 7 bases between them. This CDR3 region has 13 residues. Germline CDR1 MGHRA, CDR2 YSYEKL. The chain's CDR3 is CASSLGISYEQYF. The CDR3 coding sequence is TGCGCCAGCAGCCTCGGGATCTCCTACGAGCAGTACTTC.

The V call is TRBV4-1, the J call TRBJ2-3, with a tentative D call TRBD2 (5 bases). Germline CDR1 and CDR2: MGHRA and YSYEKL. V shed 1 base and J shed 6 bases, with 17 bases lying between them. The CDR3 is made up of 16 amino acids. The CDR3 spells CASSQGWGGSQDTQYF. DNA for the CDR3: TGCGCCAGCAGCCAAGGATGGGGTGGGAGTCAGGATACGCAGTATTTT.

The V gene is TRBV29-1, the J gene TRBJ1-2; D call uncertain. V lost 4 bases, J lost 3 bases, and 9 bases lay in between. Germline-derived CDR1 and CDR2 are SQVTM and ANQGSEA. The CDR3 spans 12 residues. CDR3 protein: CSVVGSDYGYTF. The DNA of the CDR3 is TGCAGCGTTGTCGGGTCAGACTATGGCTACACCTTC.

The chain has TRBV9 and TRBJ1-1; D not resolved. The CDR3 is made up of 14 amino acids. CDR1 and CDR2 (germline): SGDLS, YYNGEE. The V and J ends lost 0 bases and 5 bases respectively, with 11 bases between them. The CDR3, as DNA: TGTGCCAGCAGCGTAGGAGGCGGAGGGACTGAAGCTTTCTTT. Its translation is CASSVGGGGTEAFF.